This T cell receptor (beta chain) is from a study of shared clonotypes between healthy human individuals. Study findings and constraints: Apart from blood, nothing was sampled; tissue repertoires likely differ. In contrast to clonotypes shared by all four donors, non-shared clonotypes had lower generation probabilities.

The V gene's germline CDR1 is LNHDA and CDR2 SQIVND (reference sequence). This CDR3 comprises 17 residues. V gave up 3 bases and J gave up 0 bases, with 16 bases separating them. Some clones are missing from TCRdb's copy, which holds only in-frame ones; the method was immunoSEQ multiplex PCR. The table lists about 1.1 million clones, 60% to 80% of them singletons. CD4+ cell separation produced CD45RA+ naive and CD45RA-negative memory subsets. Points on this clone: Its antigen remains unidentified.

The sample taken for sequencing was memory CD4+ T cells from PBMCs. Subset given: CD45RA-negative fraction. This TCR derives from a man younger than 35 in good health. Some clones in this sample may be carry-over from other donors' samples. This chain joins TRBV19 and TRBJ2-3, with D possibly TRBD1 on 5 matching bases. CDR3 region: CASSIRVAGSSTDTQYF. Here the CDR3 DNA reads TGTGCCAGTAGTATTCGTGTGGCAGGGTCCAGCACAGATACGCAGTATTTT.